The 30 T cell receptor beta chains given below trace back to one sample, sequenced in a study of PD-1 blockade in classical Hodgkin lymphoma. Sequencing was performed with immunoSEQ multiplex PCR; in TCRdb, only in-frame clones are kept and a portion is missing. Altogether about 96,000 clones are present, roughly 91% being singletons, with the ten largest covering about 2%. Stated time point: cycle 4 day 1 (C4D1), after six to seven weeks of nivolumab. After autologous stem cell transplantation all patients relapsed, and prior brentuximab vedotin exposure differed between cohorts. Sequencing was performed on peripheral blood mononuclear cells (PBMCs), taken before the fourth cycle of nivolumab. The receptors derive from a human donor with classical Hodgkin lymphoma.

The gene calls are TRBV23-1 and TRBJ2-2; TRBD2 is a possible D gene (5 bases). TRBV23-1 is known as an ORF, though its function is uncertain. V was clipped by 11 bases and J by 6 bases, with 13 bases between them. The length of the CDR3 is 12 residues. CDR3 in DNA: TGCGCCCCCGAGGGTTTTTCCGGGGAGCTGTTTTTT. It translates to CAPEGFSGELFF.

V is TRBV14 and J is TRBJ1-2; 7 bases line up with TRBD1. J was trimmed by 5 bases and V by 1 base; bases with no gene match: 16. The germline gives CDR1 SGHDN, CDR2 FVKESK. The CDR3 is made up of 18 amino acids. The CDR3 DNA follows: TGTGCCAGCAGCCAAGTGTTTTTACAGGGGAAGTTAGCGTATGGCTACACCTTC. It codes for CASSQVFLQGKLAYGYTF.

The CDR3 region has the DNA TGTGCCACAGGGCCGAGCTCTGGGGCCAACGTCCTGACTTTC. Its translation: CATGPSSGANVLTF. The rearrangement uses TRBV6-1 and TRBJ2-6, with a tentative D call TRBD1 (5 bases). CDR3 length equals 14 residues. V dropped 10 bases and J dropped 0 bases, with 10 bases sitting between them. Germline lookup yields CDR1 MNHNS and CDR2 SASEGT.

This sequence joins TRBV7-9 and TRBJ2-7; TRBD2 agrees at 10 bases. Trimming cost V 5 bases and J 1 base; bases outside gene matches: 8. The germline V gene has CDR1 SEHNR and CDR2 FQNEAQ (reference sequence). The CDR3 loop spans 16 amino acids. CDR3 in amino acids: CASSLAASGRSYEQYF. The CDR3, as DNA: TGTGCCAGCAGCCTTGCCGCTAGCGGGAGATCCTACGAGCAGTACTTC.

V and J are TRBV27 and TRBJ1-1, with D uncertain. Germline CDR1 reads MNHEY; CDR2 reads SMNVEV (reference sequence). V shed 3 bases and J shed 4 bases, with 15 bases lying between them. CDR3 length: 15 amino acids. CDR3 amino acids: CASSFQALIGTEAFF. The CDR3 coding sequence is TGTGCCAGCAGTTTCCAGGCTTTAATCGGCACTGAAGCTTTCTTT.

The chain employs TRBV19 and TRBJ1-2; possibly TRBD1 for D (6 bases). Germline assignment: CDR1 LNHDA and CDR2 SQIVND (reference sequence). Trimming took 5 bases from V and 6 from J, leaving 16 bases between them. This CDR3 is 14 amino acids long. The CDR3 loop is CASSAHREGNGYTF. The CDR3 DNA reads TGTGCCAGTAGTGCACACAGGGAAGGAAATGGCTACACCTTC.

This clone came up once. This chain links TRBV28 with TRBJ2-7; TRBD2 matches at 7 bases. The CDR3 is 15 residues long. V trimming: 6 bases; J trimming: 5 bases; junction bases outside the gene matches: 13. Germline V gene sequence: CDR1 MDHEN, CDR2 SYDVKM. DNA of the CDR3: TGTGCCAGCAGCCCCCAGACTAGCCGGGGCCACGAGCAGTACTTC. It is translated as CASSPQTSRGHEQYF. The complete variable domain, with remaining parts taken from reference TRBV28 and TRBJ2-7, reads DVKVTQSSRYLVKRTGEKVFLECVQDMDHENMFWYRQDPGLGLRLIYFSYDVKMKEKGDIPEGYSVSREKKERFSLILESASTNQTSMYLCASSPQTSRGHEQYFGPGTRLTVT.

The chain combines TRBV7-9 with TRBJ1-1; a weak D match, TRBD1 (6 bases). Germline CDR1 SEHNR, CDR2 FQNEAQ (reference sequence). The CDR3 is 13 residues long. Trimming cost V 2 bases and J 14 bases, with 18 bases left between them. In DNA, the CDR3 is TGTGCCAGCAGCTTAAGACAGGCGGCCGACTTCTTCTTT. Translated, it gives CASSLRQAADFFF.

This sequence joins TRBV28 and TRBJ2-7, with TRBD1 matching 7 bases. Germline loops: CDR1 MDHEN, CDR2 SYDVKM. The CDR3 loop spans 17 amino acids. After removal of 3 bases from V and 5 bases from J, the junction contained 16 bases not matched to a gene. The CDR3 here is CASSFSPGPFTGDEQYF. Written as DNA, the CDR3 is TGTGCCAGCAGTTTTTCCCCAGGTCCGTTTACAGGGGACGAGCAGTACTTC.

In its sample, this clone was seen once. Here the CDR3 DNA reads TGTGCCAGCAGTTACTCTGAGGTCGGCAGGGAGGATGGCTACACCTTC. Encoded protein: CASSYSEVGREDGYTF. The chain is built from TRBV6-6 and TRBJ1-2; perhaps TRBD1 as D (5 bases). Per the germline V gene, CDR1 is MNHNY and CDR2 is SVGAGI (reference sequence). Trimming removed 0 bases from V and 6 bases from J, with 17 bases in between. The CDR3 is made up of 16 amino acids.

The V and J genes are TRBV5-4 and TRBJ2-1; D is perhaps TRBD2 (5 bases). V was shortened by 0 bases and J by 0 bases, with 13 bases between the two germline ends. The CDR3 runs 17 residues. CDR1 is SGHNT, CDR2 YYREEE, per germline (reference sequence). The CDR3 loop is CASSLDAQTSSYNEQFF. In DNA form, the CDR3 reads TGTGCCAGCAGCTTGGATGCTCAAACTAGCTCCTACAATGAGCAGTTCTTC.

This clone was picked up a small number of times. The chain uses TRBV5-1 and TRBJ2-1; D may be TRBD1 or TRBD2 (5 bases each). CDR1 and CDR2 (germline): SGHRS, YFSETQ. CDR3 length: 15 residues. The germline V and J ends were trimmed by 2 bases and 7 bases, with 16 bases remaining between them. The CDR3 here is CASSFRDALENEQFF. The CDR3 bases are TGCGCCAGCAGCTTCCGGGACGCCCTAGAGAATGAGCAGTTCTTC.

V usage is TRBV11-2 and J usage is TRBJ2-5; 9 bases line up with TRBD1. The J segment lost 2 bases and the V segment lost 3 bases, leaving 4 bases of the junction unmatched. Germline V gives CDR1 SGHAT, CDR2 FQNNGV. The CDR3 runs 15 residues. For the CDR3, the DNA is TGTGCCAGCAGCTTCGCGACAGGGGGGCAAGAGACCCAGTACTTC. Translated: CASSFATGGQETQYF.

This clone was picked up one time. The chain carries TRBV2 and TRBJ2-3; 7 bases match TRBD1. V gave up 5 bases and J gave up 6 bases; unmatched junction bases: 14. Germline CDR1 SNHLY, CDR2 FYNNEI. The CDR3 sequence is 16 residues long. Here the CDR3 reads CASSQDRPALTDTQYF. Here the CDR3 DNA reads TGTGCCAGCAGTCAGGACAGGCCAGCGCTAACGGATACGCAGTATTTT. Combining the CDR3 with reference TRBV2 and TRBJ2-3 gives the whole variable domain EPEVTQTPSHQVTQMGQEVILRCVPISNHLYFYWYRQILGQKVEFLVSFYNNEISEKSEIFDDQFSVERPDGSNFTLKIRSTKLEDSAMYFCASSQDRPALTDTQYFGPGTRLTVL.

The V gene is TRBV6-6, the J gene TRBJ1-5, with D hard to call. V shed 0 bases and J shed 0 bases, with 9 bases lying between them. The germline V gene encodes CDR1 MNHNY and CDR2 SVGAGI (reference sequence). This CDR3 has 16 amino acids. The CDR3 region is CASSYSQASSNQPQHF. The CDR3 DNA reads TGTGCCAGCAGTTACTCCCAGGCAAGTAGCAATCAGCCCCAGCATTTT.

The chain uses TRBV11-2 and TRBJ1-4, with 8 nucleotides matching TRBD1. Trimming removed 5 bases from V and 8 bases from J; junction bases left unmatched: 13. The CDR3 is 16 amino acids. The V gene's germline CDR1 is SGHAT and CDR2 FQNNGV. The CDR3 reads CASSQTGTGLKEKLFF. CDR3 DNA: TGTGCCAGCAGCCAGACCGGGACAGGACTAAAAGAAAAACTGTTTTTT.

The chain has TRBV29-1 and TRBJ2-3, with no clear D. Germline CDR1 and CDR2: SQVTM and ANQGSEA. CDR3 length equals 9 residues. The CDR3 bases are TGCAGTCACGGGGATACGCAGTATTTT. The encoded protein is CSHGDTQYF.

The chain links TRBV15 to TRBJ2-1; 9 nucleotides agree with TRBD2. V lost 2 bases and J lost 7; bases outside the gene matches: 6. CDR3 length: 15 amino acids. Germline CDR1 LNHNV, CDR2 YYDKDF (reference sequence). This CDR3 reads CATSRRAGGPNEQFF. CDR3 nucleotides: TGTGCCACCAGCAGAAGGGCGGGAGGGCCAAATGAGCAGTTCTTC. The complete variable domain, with remaining parts taken from reference TRBV15 and TRBJ2-1, reads DAMVIQNPRYQVTQFGKPVTLSCSQTLNHNVMYWYQQKSSQAPKLLFHYYDKDFNNEADTPDNFQSRRPNTSFCFLDIRSPGLGDTAMYLCATSRRAGGPNEQFFGPGTRLTVL.

The rearrangement uses TRBV11-2 and TRBJ2-1; 7 bases are shared with TRBD2. Germline-derived CDR1 and CDR2 are SGHAT and FQNNGV. The junction had 10 bases not matched to a gene; V was cut back by 1 base and J by 4 bases. The CDR3 loop spans 17 amino acids. The CDR3 coding sequence is TGTGCCAGCAGCTTAGGCCGGCGGGGGTTTCGGTACAATGAGCAGTTCTTC. Translated: CASSLGRRGFRYNEQFF.

The gene calls are TRBV12-1 and TRBJ2-3. TRBV12-1 is shown as a pseudogene. The CDR3 is 16 amino acids. The CDR3 reads CASSPPRARSTDTQYF. Written as DNA, the CDR3 is TGTGCCAGCAGCCCACCCCGGGCTAGAAGCACAGATACGCAGTATTTT.

The chain recombines TRBV5-4 with TRBJ2-7; 9 bases fit TRBD2. CDR3 length: 18 amino acids. The germline V gene has CDR1 SGHNT and CDR2 YYREEE (reference sequence). The junction had 11 bases not matched to a gene; V was cut back by 0 bases and J by 1 base. As DNA, the CDR3 is TGTGCCAGCAGCTTGGGTCCCGATAGCGGGAGTCTGTCCTACGAGCAGTACTTC. Encoded protein: CASSLGPDSGSLSYEQYF.

The chain combines TRBV11-2 with TRBJ2-1; TRBD2 is a possible D gene (8 bases). The V and J ends lost 2 bases and 9 bases respectively, with 17 bases between them. Germline CDR1 is SGHAT and CDR2 is FQNNGV. The CDR3 length is 15 residues. The CDR3 loop is CASSLLAGTVTEQFF. The DNA for the CDR3 is TGTGCCAGCAGCTTATTAGCGGGGACAGTAACTGAGCAGTTCTTC. Drawing the rest from reference TRBV11-2 and TRBJ2-1, the complete variable domain is EAGVAQSPRYKIIEKRQSVAFWCNPISGHATLYWYQQILGQGPKLLIQFQNNGVVDDSQLPKDRFSAERLKGVDSTLKIQPAKLEDSAVYLCASSLLAGTVTEQFFGPGTRLTVL.

CDR3 residues: CASSIFSGSGSLTGNEQFF. The CDR3 DNA sequence: TGTGCCAGTAGTATATTTTCCGGGAGTGGGTCTCTCACGGGCAATGAGCAGTTCTTC. This chain links TRBV19 with TRBJ2-1, with D possibly being TRBD2 (6 bases). Germline assignment: CDR1 LNHDA and CDR2 SQIVND (reference sequence). This CDR3 has 19 amino acids. Trimming removed 2 bases from V and 6 bases from J, with 26 bases in between.

This rearrangement joins TRBV27 to TRBJ2-1, with unresolved D. Germline V gene data show CDR1 as MNHEY and CDR2 as SMNVEV (reference sequence). The CDR3 has 13 residues. The V and J ends lost 6 bases and 5 bases respectively, with 11 bases between them. CDR3 amino acids: CASSLGRNNEQFF. CDR3 sequence (DNA): TGTGCCAGCAGCCTAGGACGAAACAATGAGCAGTTCTTC.

V usage is TRBV5-3 and J usage is TRBJ2-5; D might be TRBD2 (5 bases). TRBV5-3 is assigned to the ORF class and has an uncertain function. The CDR3 is made up of 15 amino acids. Trimming stripped 2 bases from V and 5 bases from J, with 16 bases between. The CDR3 DNA is TGTGCCAGAAGCTTCCAGCTAGCCGGGCGGGAGACCCAGTACTTC. It yields the protein CARSFQLAGRETQYF.

The rearrangement links TRBV5-1 to TRBJ2-2; no clear D gene. CDR1 is SGHRS, CDR2 YFSETQ, per germline. This CDR3 has 13 residues. Trimming removed 5 bases from V and 7 bases from J, with 12 bases in between. CDR3 sequence reads: CASRRILDGELFF. The CDR3 region has the DNA TGCGCCAGCAGGCGGATTCTCGACGGGGAGCTGTTTTTT.

This clone was detected only once. This chain joins TRBV11-2 and TRBJ2-7, with D uncertain. V gave up 3 bases and J gave up 0 bases, with 12 bases separating them. Germline assignment: CDR1 SGHAT and CDR2 FQNNGV. This CDR3 has 15 residues. The CDR3: CASSFSTESSYEQYF. The CDR3 DNA reads TGTGCCAGCAGCTTTTCGACGGAGAGCTCCTACGAGCAGTACTTC.

CDR3 protein: CASSSPRVAAVIEQYF. The DNA for the CDR3 is TGTGCCAGCAGCTCCCCCAGGGTAGCGGCGGTAATAGAGCAGTACTTC. The rearrangement joins TRBV21-1 to TRBJ2-7; the D call in the table, TRBD2, was not verified against the DNA. TRBV21-1 constitutes a pseudogene. The CDR3 is made up of 16 amino acids.

The CDR3 here is CASSLAGHSNTEAFF. The CDR3 bases are TGCGCCAGCAGCCTTGCGGGACATTCGAACACTGAAGCTTTCTTT. The rearrangement joins TRBV5-1 to TRBJ1-1; TRBD1 is a possible D gene (6 bases). The germline CDR1 and CDR2 sequences are SGHRS and YFSETQ. Trimming left V 4 bases short and J 1 base short, with 14 bases between. This CDR3 has 15 amino acids.

CDR3 coding DNA: TGTGCCAGCTCACAGTCAGGGGCCTCCTTCGGGGAGCTGTTTTTT. Translating it yields CASSQSGASFGELFF. V usage is TRBV18 and J usage is TRBJ2-2; weak D call: TRBD1 (6 bases). The CDR3 contains 15 residues. Trimming took off 4 bases at V and 7 bases at J, with 16 bases between the two ends. Germline CDR1 and CDR2: KGHSH and LQKENI.